A single sample is the source of the 27 T cell receptor beta chains below, sequenced in a study of shared clonotypes between healthy human individuals. The protocol was immunoSEQ multiplex PCR, while the TCRdb copy is restricted to in-frame clones and leaves out a portion. The repertoire holds roughly 2 million clones, with approximately 94% as singletons. Sequenced input: naive CD4+ T cells sorted from blood. Subset specified: CD45RA+ positively selected. Every receptor here comes from a man aged 18-30 years in good health.

The chain recombines TRBV10-3 with TRBJ1-2; D is ambiguous. Trimming took 3 bases from V and 6 from J, leaving 14 bases between them. Germline CDR1 and CDR2: ENHRY and SYGVKD. The CDR3 extends over 14 amino acids. In DNA form, the CDR3 reads TGTGCCATCAGTGAATCAGAGAGGACGGATGGCTACACCTTC. Protein sequence: CAISESERTDGYTF.

The chain employs TRBV5-6 and TRBJ2-6, with D perhaps given as TRBD1 or TRBD2 (5 bases each). CDR1 SGHDT and CDR2 YYEEEE come from the germline V gene. CDR3 size: 16 residues. The V end lost 0 bases, the J end lost 4 bases, and 11 bases lay between the germline ends. The CDR3 sequence is CASSLVGVSGANVLTF. The CDR3 region has the DNA TGTGCCAGCAGCTTGGTGGGGGTCTCCGGGGCCAACGTCCTGACTTTC.

This clone is a singleton in its sample. This rearrangement joins TRBV7-2 to TRBJ2-4, with 11 bases aligning to TRBD2. With V trimmed by 3 bases and J by 0 bases, 1 base remained unmatched. The length of the CDR3 is 16 residues. Germline V gene sequence: CDR1 SGHTA, CDR2 FQGNSA. CDR3 in DNA: TGTGCCAGCAGCTTCGGACTAGCGGGAGCCAAAAACATTCAGTACTTC. Translation: CASSFGLAGAKNIQYF.

This sequence joins TRBV10-2 and TRBJ1-2, with a weak D call TRBD1 (5 bases). Germline V CDR1 and CDR2: WSHSY, SAAADI. Trimming took 7 bases from V and 3 from J, leaving 9 bases between them. The CDR3 has 12 amino acids. The CDR3 DNA reads as TGCGCCAGCACTAAAGGGGACTATGGCTACACCTTC. It translates to CASTKGDYGYTF.

The J gene is TRBJ2-2, the V gene TRBV9, with 12 bases that match TRBD2. Per the germline V gene, CDR1 is SGDLS and CDR2 is YYNGEE. V lost 0 bases to trimming and J lost 7 bases; unmatched junction nucleotides: 7. There are 17 residues in the CDR3. The CDR3 region is CASSVVATSGGIGELFF. The CDR3, as DNA: TGTGCCAGCAGCGTAGTGGCGACTAGCGGGGGAATCGGGGAGCTGTTTTTT. The complete variable domain, with remaining parts taken from reference TRBV9 and TRBJ2-2, reads DSGVTQTPKHLITATGQRVTLRCSPRSGDLSVYWYQQSLDQGLQFLIQYYNGEERAKGNILERFSAQQFPDLHSELNLSSLELGDSALYFCASSVVATSGGIGELFFGEGSRLTVL.

V gene TRBV2 combines with J gene TRBJ2-5, with a possible D match to TRBD2 (6 bases). Per the germline V gene, CDR1 is SNHLY and CDR2 is FYNNEI. The V end lost 6 bases, the J end lost 4 bases, and 12 bases lay between the germline ends. The CDR3 extends over 13 amino acids. The CDR3 region is CASREGPVETQYF. The CDR3 DNA is TGTGCCAGCAGGGAGGGTCCCGTAGAGACCCAGTACTTC.

This chain connects TRBV5-1 to TRBJ2-6; D remains ambiguous. Germline V gene sequence: CDR1 SGHRS, CDR2 YFSETQ. Between the trimmed V and J ends, which lost 0 bases and 0 bases, there was a span of 13 bases. This CDR3 is 18 amino acids long. CDR3 sequence (DNA): TGCGCCAGCAGCTTGGACGGAAGTCTGAGCTCTGGGGCCAACGTCCTGACTTTC. This gives the protein CASSLDGSLSSGANVLTF.

The chain couples TRBV10-3 to TRBJ2-7; D remains ambiguous. Trimming left V 3 bases short and J 1 base short, with 7 bases between. Germline V gene sequence: CDR1 ENHRY, CDR2 SYGVKD. The CDR3 totals 13 residues. Written as DNA, the CDR3 is TGTGCCATCAGTGACGTGACTTCCTACGAGCAGTACTTC. This encodes CAISDVTSYEQYF.

The chain couples TRBV29-1 to TRBJ1-1; D may be TRBD1 (6 bases). CDR3 length: 12 residues. Looked up from germline, CDR1 is SQVTM and CDR2 is ANQGSEA. V dropped 7 bases and J dropped 2 bases, with 11 bases sitting between them. The chain's CDR3 is CSGTGFNTEAFF. As DNA, the CDR3 is TGCAGCGGTACAGGGTTTAACACTGAAGCTTTCTTT.

The chain uses TRBV19 and TRBJ2-2; perhaps TRBD2 as D (6 bases). There are 14 residues in the CDR3. CDR1 and CDR2 from the germline V gene are LNHDA and SQIVND (reference sequence). Between the trimmed V and J ends, which lost 5 bases and 3 bases, there was a span of 10 bases. The CDR3 sequence is CASSSAGHTGELFF. CDR3 in DNA: TGTGCCAGTAGTTCGGCGGGGCACACCGGGGAGCTGTTTTTT.

The chain joins TRBV6-6 to TRBJ1-2, with unresolved D. The germline V and J ends were trimmed by 0 bases and 12 bases, with 11 bases remaining between them. CDR3 length: 12 amino acids. The germline V gene has CDR1 MNHNY and CDR2 SVGAGI (reference sequence). The CDR3 loop is CASSYSGSVNTF. DNA for the CDR3: TGTGCCAGCAGTTACTCAGGGTCGGTAAACACCTTC.

Points on this clone: This sample also contains other DNA sequences that code for the same CDR3. The chain couples TRBV6-5 to TRBJ2-1, with TRBD1 matching 7 bases. The germline V gene has CDR1 MNHEY and CDR2 SVGAGI. Trimming cost V 4 bases and J 10 bases; bases outside gene matches: 4. The CDR3 is 12 residues long. The CDR3 loop is CASSSPGGEQFF. In nucleotides, the CDR3 is TGTGCCAGCAGTTCTCCAGGGGGAGAGCAGTTCTTC.

The CDR3 sequence: CASSLKTAIINTIYF. The DNA for the CDR3 is TGCGCCAGCAGCCTGAAGACAGCGATTATAAACACCATATATTTT. The chain links TRBV4-1 to TRBJ1-3; tentatively, D is TRBD1 (5 bases). Trimming took 4 bases from V and 6 from J, leaving 16 bases between them. There are 15 residues in the CDR3. Germline-derived CDR1 and CDR2 are MGHRA and YSYEKL.

A word on this clone: Other DNA sequences in the same sample also yield this CDR3. The rearrangement uses TRBV5-1 and TRBJ2-5; 7 bases agree with TRBD1. This CDR3 has 13 amino acids. Germline CDR1 reads SGHRS; CDR2 reads YFSETQ. V was pared by 5 bases and J by 2 bases, with 3 bases of the junction left unmatched. CDR3 coding DNA: TGCGCCAGCAGTCGGGACAGACAAGAGACCCAGTACTTC. Its translation: CASSRDRQETQYF.

J is TRBJ2-3 and V is TRBV2; perhaps TRBD2 as D (5 bases). Germline CDR1 reads SNHLY; CDR2 reads FYNNEI. The CDR3 runs 15 residues. Trimming cost V 4 bases and J 6 bases, with 17 bases left between them. CDR3 loop: CASSVRAAEMDTQYF. The DNA for the CDR3 is TGTGCCAGCAGTGTAAGGGCAGCGGAGATGGATACGCAGTATTTT.

This clone was picked up one time. V usage is TRBV28 and J usage is TRBJ1-4, with D unresolved. V was clipped by 6 bases and J by 4 bases, with 15 bases between them. Looked up from germline, CDR1 is MDHEN and CDR2 is SYDVKM. The CDR3 totals 15 residues. CDR3 bases: TGTGCCAGCAGCCCGACTTGGGTTGGTAATGAAAAACTGTTTTTT. Protein: CASSPTWVGNEKLFF.

The chain employs TRBV29-1 and TRBJ1-5; D not resolved. Germline lookup yields CDR1 SQVTM and CDR2 ANQGSEA. V was pared by 4 bases and J by 0 bases, with 13 bases between. The CDR3 loop spans 15 amino acids. CDR3 bases: TGCAGCGTTGGGCTGGGGTCAAATAGCAATCAGCCCCAGCATTTT. Encoded protein: CSVGLGSNSNQPQHF.

The V call is TRBV27, the J call TRBJ1-2, with 7 bases lining up with TRBD1. J was trimmed by 4 bases and V by 5 bases; bases with no gene match: 4. Per the germline V gene, CDR1 is MNHEY and CDR2 is SMNVEV (reference sequence). The CDR3 totals 13 residues. CDR3: CASSEGAGYGYTF. In DNA form, the CDR3 reads TGTGCCAGCAGTGAGGGGGCCGGCTATGGCTACACCTTC.

This chain joins TRBV5-6 and TRBJ1-3, with D unclear. V lost 4 bases and J lost 0, with 11 bases in between. Germline CDR1 reads SGHDT; CDR2 reads YYEEEE. The CDR3 is 15 residues long. CDR3 bases: TGTGCCAGCAGCCCTCACACGGGCTCTGGAAACACCATATATTTT. Translation gives CASSPHTGSGNTIYF. Drawing the rest from reference TRBV5-6 and TRBJ1-3, the complete variable domain is DAGVTQSPTHLIKTRGQQVTLRCSPKSGHDTVSWYQQALGQGPQFIFQYYEEEERQRGNFPDRFSGHQFPNYSSELNVNALLLGDSALYLCASSPHTGSGNTIYFGEGSWLTVV.

The chain employs TRBV14 and TRBJ2-1; no definite D call. CDR3 length equals 14 residues. The V end lost 1 base, the J end lost 0 bases, and 4 bases lay between the germline ends. Germline loops: CDR1 SGHDN, CDR2 FVKESK. In DNA form, the CDR3 reads TGTGCCAGCAGCCAAGGGAGCTCCTACAATGAGCAGTTCTTC. Protein product: CASSQGSSYNEQFF.

The chain couples TRBV11-2 to TRBJ2-7, with 9 bases fitting TRBD2. This CDR3 has 19 amino acids. CDR1 is SGHAT, CDR2 FQNNGV, per germline. Germline trimming cut 1 base from V and 2 bases from J; bases unmatched to any gene: 15. The CDR3 sequence is CASSLVAGTLGLATYEQYF. The CDR3 nucleotides read TGTGCCAGCAGCTTAGTAGCCGGAACTCTAGGACTAGCGACCTACGAGCAGTACTTC.

The chain has TRBV27 and TRBJ2-1; D gene ambiguous. V shed 3 bases and J shed 2 bases, with 2 bases lying between them. This CDR3 has 12 residues. In germline, CDR1 is MNHEY, CDR2 SMNVEV (reference sequence). In DNA form, the CDR3 reads TGTGCCAGCAGTTTGCCCTACAATGAGCAGTTCTTC. It translates to CASSLPYNEQFF.

Concerning this clone itself: Other DNA variants within this sample encode the same CDR3. This chain joins TRBV20-1 and TRBJ1-2; D remains unclear. The CDR3 totals 11 residues. CDR1 and CDR2 (germline): DFQATT, SNEGSKA (reference sequence). V lost 1 base, J lost 4 bases, and 4 bases lay in between. The CDR3 region is CSARGLYGYTF. The CDR3, as DNA: TGCAGTGCTAGAGGGCTCTATGGCTACACCTTC.

The chain couples TRBV27 to TRBJ2-5; TRBD2 matches 8 bases. J gave up 4 bases and V 3 bases, and 7 bases lay outside the gene matches. This CDR3 is built from 15 residues. Germline values: CDR1 MNHEY, CDR2 SMNVEV (reference sequence). CDR3 sequence: CASSFIRGGRETQYF. CDR3 in DNA: TGTGCCAGCAGTTTCATCCGGGGGGGGCGAGAGACCCAGTACTTC.

The genes are TRBV28 and TRBJ1-5; 9 positions agree with TRBD1. Trimming cost V 5 bases and J 2 bases; bases outside gene matches: 1. The germline gives CDR1 MDHEN, CDR2 SYDVKM. CDR3 length: 14 residues. The CDR3 spells CASSTGGGNQPQHF. The CDR3 region has the DNA TGTGCCAGCAGTACAGGGGGCGGCAATCAGCCCCAGCATTTT. The full variable domain, with the rest looked up from reference TRBV28 and TRBJ1-5, is DVKVTQSSRYLVKRTGEKVFLECVQDMDHENMFWYRQDPGLGLRLIYFSYDVKMKEKGDIPEGYSVSREKKERFSLILESASTNQTSMYLCASSTGGGNQPQHFGDGTRLSIL.

This CDR3 reads CASSLEGLAYNEQFF. In DNA, the CDR3 is TGTGCCAGCAGCTTAGAGGGACTAGCGTACAATGAGCAGTTCTTC. The chain has TRBV7-3 and TRBJ2-1; 10 bases line up with TRBD2. The V gene end was trimmed by 2 bases and the J gene end by 4 bases; junction bases not matched to a gene: 2. This CDR3 spans 15 amino acids. Per germline, CDR1 SGHTA and CDR2 FQGTGA.

V and J are TRBV6-1 and TRBJ1-2; weak D call: TRBD1 (5 bases). This CDR3 has 15 residues. Trimming removed 2 bases at V and 2 bases at J, with 12 bases between. Germline V gives CDR1 MNHNS, CDR2 SASEGT. This chain's CDR3 is CASSEQRAGNYGYTF. The CDR3, as DNA: TGTGCCAGCAGTGAACAACGGGCAGGGAACTATGGCTACACCTTC.